These 2 T cell receptor beta chains originate from one sample sequenced in a study of T cell responses to AZD1222 COVID-19 vaccine. This table comes from immunoSEQ multiplex PCR, and its TCRdb copy is limited to in-frame clones, with some not included. The sample holds around 130,000 clones, approximately 86% seen once. This sample comprised peripheral blood, obtained on day 0 of AZD1222 vaccination. All receptors come from an adult in good health.

This rearrangement joins TRBV6-5 to TRBJ2-2, with D possibly matching TRBD2 (6 bases). The V end was cut by 6 bases, the J end by 6 bases, with 11 bases between. There are 13 residues in the CDR3. Germline values: CDR1 MNHEY, CDR2 SVGAGI. In DNA, the CDR3 is TGTGCCAGCAGCGCCTGGGGGGCCGGGGAGCTGTTTTTT. Protein product: CASSAWGAGELFF.

This clone came up once. This chain uses TRBV27 with TRBJ2-3, with D tentatively TRBD1 (5 bases). CDR1 and CDR2 from the germline V gene are MNHEY and SMNVEV (reference sequence). CDR3 length: 13 amino acids. V lost 5 bases, J lost 4 bases, and 10 bases lay in between. This CDR3 is CASSPSGSDTQYF. Here the CDR3 DNA reads TGTGCCAGCAGTCCGTCAGGGTCAGATACGCAGTATTTT.